The 19 T cell receptor beta chains below come from one sample, sequenced in a study of T cell responses to AZD1222 COVID-19 vaccine. TCRdb's copy holds only in-frame clones and misses some; the assay was immunoSEQ multiplex PCR. The sample includes over 100,000 clones, approximately 91% of them seen just once. Sequences were derived from peripheral blood, sampled 28 days after the second AZD1222 dose. The receptors derive from an adult who received the AZD1222 COVID-19 vaccine.

The J gene is TRBJ1-3, the V gene TRBV5-6, with 7 bases fitting TRBD1. V trimming: 4 bases; J trimming: 2 bases; junction bases outside the gene matches: 6. The CDR3 spans 15 residues. The germline V gene encodes CDR1 SGHDT and CDR2 YYEEEE. The CDR3 protein is CASSDGQAPGNTIYF. For the CDR3, the DNA is TGTGCCAGCAGCGACGGACAGGCACCTGGAAACACCATATATTTT.

This clone has just one count. The rearrangement joins TRBV4-1 to TRBJ1-3; D gene uncertain. V lost 2 bases to trimming and J lost 1 base, with 9 bases between them. Germline V lookup: CDR1 MGHRA, CDR2 YSYEKL. This CDR3 is built from 15 residues. This CDR3 is CASSQRHSSGNTIYF. The CDR3 region has the DNA TGCGCCAGCAGCCAACGACATTCTTCTGGAAACACCATATATTTT.

The chain links TRBV27 to TRBJ1-1, with D perhaps matching TRBD1 (5 bases). The CDR3 runs to 16 residues. CDR1 and CDR2 from the germline V gene are MNHEY and SMNVEV (reference sequence). Trimming stripped 7 bases from V and 0 bases from J, with 18 bases between. The CDR3 nucleotides read TGTGCCAGCATTCGTGGGGGAGGATACATGAACACTGAAGCTTTCTTT. It codes for CASIRGGGYMNTEAFF.

The J gene is TRBJ1-5, the V gene TRBV29-1, with D perhaps TRBD1 (6 bases). The germline V gene has CDR1 SQVTM and CDR2 ANQGSEA. The CDR3 contains 14 residues. Trimming shortened V by 4 bases and J by 6 bases, and 16 bases separated the two germline ends. The DNA of the CDR3 is TGCAGCGTTGGGGGTGGGGGGGCGGGTCAGCCCCAGCATTTT. Translated: CSVGGGGAGQPQHF.

The chain carries TRBV19 and TRBJ1-2; a possible D gene is TRBD1 (5 bases). From germline, CDR1 is LNHDA and CDR2 SQIVND (reference sequence). This CDR3 comprises 12 residues. Trimming left V 7 bases short and J 4 bases short, with 10 bases between. CDR3 nucleotides: TGTGCCAGTACGGAGGGGTTCTATGGCTACACCTTC. This sequence encodes CASTEGFYGYTF. Variable domain in full (rest from reference TRBV19 and TRBJ1-2): DGGITQSPKYLFRKEGQNVTLSCEQNLNHDAMYWYRQDPGQGLRLIYYSQIVNDFQKGDIAEGYSVSREKKESFPLTVTSAQKNPTAFYLCASTEGFYGYTFGSGTRLTVV.

The V call is TRBV7-9, the J call TRBJ2-5; maybe TRBD2 (7 bases). Germline loops: CDR1 SEHNR, CDR2 FQNEAQ (reference sequence). The CDR3 covers 15 residues. Trimming took 0 bases from V and 6 from J, leaving 14 bases between them. The chain's CDR3 is CASSLASGGPKTQYF. The CDR3 nucleotides are TGTGCCAGCAGCTTAGCGTCCGGGGGGCCAAAGACCCAGTACTTC.

The chain joins TRBV4-1 to TRBJ1-2; D not certain. Trimming took off 0 bases at V and 2 bases at J, with 7 bases between the two ends. Germline CDR1 MGHRA, CDR2 YSYEKL. The CDR3 loop spans 14 amino acids. CDR3 DNA sequence: TGCGCCAGCAGCCAAGATAGGTTGAACTATGGCTACACCTTC. Protein: CASSQDRLNYGYTF.

The J gene is TRBJ1-2, the V gene TRBV9; D remains ambiguous. The CDR3 has 14 amino acids. Germline V gene lookup returns CDR1 SGDLS and CDR2 YYNGEE. Trimming pared 0 bases from V and 5 bases from J, leaving 11 bases between. CDR3 DNA: TGTGCCAGCAGCGTAGGCGAGACGAGATATGGCTACACCTTC. Residues: CASSVGETRYGYTF.

About this clone: Within the sample, other DNA sequences also encode this same CDR3. The chain employs TRBV9 and TRBJ2-3, with 7 nucleotides matching TRBD2. Germline CDR1 and CDR2: SGDLS and YYNGEE. V was pared by 2 bases and J by 3 bases, with 9 bases of the junction left unmatched. The CDR3 is 16 residues long. The CDR3 bases are TGTGCCAGCAGCGTCGGGCTAGCGGATAATACAGATACGCAGTATTTT. Translation: CASSVGLADNTDTQYF.

CDR3 residues: CASSLGSANEKLFF. CDR3 sequence (DNA): TGTGCCAGCAGCTTAGGGTCTGCTAATGAAAAACTGTTTTTT. The chain uses TRBV7-9 and TRBJ1-4, with D uncertain. The V and J ends lost 1 base and 3 bases respectively, with 6 bases between them. This CDR3 has 14 residues. Germline V CDR1 and CDR2: SEHNR, FQNEAQ (reference sequence). The whole variable domain, remainder taken from reference TRBV7-9 and TRBJ1-4, is DTGVSQNPRHKITKRGQNVTFRCDPISEHNRLYWYRQTLGQGPEFLTYFQNEAQLEKSRLLSDRFSAERPKGSFSTLEIQRTEQGDSAMYLCASSLGSANEKLFFGSGTQLSVL.

The chain is built from TRBV19 and TRBJ1-2; no definite D call. The ends were cut back, 0 bases at V and 7 bases at J, with 9 bases in the middle. The CDR3 sequence is 13 residues long. CDR1 is LNHDA and CDR2 is SQIVND in the germline V gene (reference sequence). DNA of the CDR3: TGTGCCAGTAGTATAGATTTGTCCGGTGGCTACACCTTC. Translated: CASSIDLSGGYTF.

The CDR3 nucleotides read TGTGCCAGTAGCTCGTTAGTATCCACAGATACGCAGTATTTT. Its translation: CASSSLVSTDTQYF. This rearrangement joins TRBV19 to TRBJ2-3; unclear D gene. CDR3 length equals 14 residues. V dropped 6 bases and J dropped 2 bases, with 12 bases sitting between them. Germline CDR1 is LNHDA and CDR2 is SQIVND (reference sequence).

This rearrangement joins TRBV28 to TRBJ1-1, with a tentative D call TRBD1 (6 bases). This CDR3 spans 15 amino acids. Germline CDR1 reads MDHEN; CDR2 reads SYDVKM. Trimming shortened V by 4 bases and J by 5 bases, and 17 bases separated the two germline ends. Written as DNA, the CDR3 is TGTGCCAGCAGTTCCCTCGGGGGGCCATATACTGAAGCTTTCTTT. It specifies CASSSLGGPYTEAFF.

The genes are TRBV2 and TRBJ1-6; no reliable D call. The CDR3 length is 15 residues. Germline V lookup: CDR1 SNHLY, CDR2 FYNNEI. Trimming removed 4 bases at V and 7 bases at J, with 14 bases between. The CDR3 is CASSGSAGRNSPLHF. CDR3 DNA: TGTGCCAGCAGTGGAAGTGCAGGAAGAAATTCACCCCTCCACTTT.

The chain is built from TRBV5-6 and TRBJ2-7, with 8 nucleotides matching TRBD2. This CDR3 comprises 16 residues. In germline, CDR1 is SGHDT, CDR2 YYEEEE. V gave up 0 bases and J gave up 2 bases; unmatched junction bases: 7. Written as DNA, the CDR3 is TGTGCCAGCAGCTTGGCCGGGGTAGCGGGAACCTACGAGCAGTACTTC. Encoded protein: CASSLAGVAGTYEQYF.

This sequence joins TRBV5-1 and TRBJ2-7; 10 nucleotides agree with TRBD1. The V segment lost 4 bases and the J segment 5 bases; nucleotides outside the gene matches: 12. Germline values: CDR1 SGHRS, CDR2 YFSETQ. This CDR3 is 16 amino acids long. This CDR3 is CASSQRQGAMNNEQYF. The CDR3 bases are TGCGCCAGCAGCCAGAGACAGGGGGCTATGAATAACGAGCAGTACTTC.

The V and J genes are TRBV6-5 and TRBJ1-4, with TRBD1 identical over 8 bases. Germline V lookup: CDR1 MNHEY, CDR2 SVGAGI. Losses at the gene ends were 4 bases for V and 6 bases for J; bases not matched to a gene: 4. CDR3 length equals 14 residues. CDR3 in amino acids: CASSLDRGYEKLFF. CDR3 nucleotides: TGTGCCAGCAGTTTAGACAGGGGATATGAAAAACTGTTTTTT.

V and J are TRBV5-4 and TRBJ2-5; D is uncertain. V dropped 0 bases and J dropped 5 bases, with 11 bases sitting between them. The CDR3 consists of 14 residues. Germline CDR1 SGHNT, CDR2 YYREEE (reference sequence). The CDR3 spells CASSLERVRETQYF. The DNA for the CDR3 is TGTGCCAGCAGCTTGGAACGGGTGAGGGAGACCCAGTACTTC.

The rearrangement links TRBV9 to TRBJ1-2; possible D gene TRBD1, 5 bases. V lost 3 bases, J lost 4 bases, and 16 bases lay in between. Germline-derived CDR1 and CDR2 are SGDLS and YYNGEE. The CDR3 has 15 residues. The CDR3 bases are TGTGCCAGCAGCGCGGTTGCGGGGGATGCCTATGGCTACACCTTC. This encodes CASSAVAGDAYGYTF. The variable domain in full, completed from reference TRBV9 and TRBJ1-2, reads DSGVTQTPKHLITATGQRVTLRCSPRSGDLSVYWYQQSLDQGLQFLIQYYNGEERAKGNILERFSAQQFPDLHSELNLSSLELGDSALYFCASSAVAGDAYGYTFGSGTRLTVV.